This passage covers 24 T cell receptor beta chains from one sample sequenced in a study of CD4 T cells in relation to SARS-CoV-2 and coronaviruses. What these receptors recognize is not known. The data were produced by immunoSEQ multiplex PCR, yet TCRdb's version contains in-frame clones alone and is incomplete. The sample shows around 30,000 clones, roughly four fifths of them seen only once. Sequenced material: memory CD4+ T cells from PBMCs, cultured in vitro. The receptor set was obtained from an adult with COVID-19.

This clone has only one observation. The genes are TRBV5-1 and TRBJ2-3; D remains unclear. The CDR3 length is 14 residues. V was pared by 5 bases and J by 0 bases, with 10 bases between. Germline V gene lookup returns CDR1 SGHRS and CDR2 YFSETQ. This CDR3 is CASSGGYSTDTQYF. The DNA for the CDR3 is TGCGCCAGCAGTGGCGGTTATAGCACAGATACGCAGTATTTT.

V and J are TRBV5-6 and TRBJ2-5; D uncertain. CDR1 and CDR2 (germline): SGHDT, YYEEEE. The CDR3 is made up of 16 amino acids. V lost 3 bases and J lost 1, with 16 bases in between. CDR3: CASSSLYVAVQETQYF. The CDR3 DNA follows: TGTGCCAGCAGCTCTTTATATGTGGCAGTCCAAGAGACCCAGTACTTC.

The chain links TRBV19 to TRBJ1-5, with TRBD1 as a possible D gene (5 bases). Germline values: CDR1 LNHDA, CDR2 SQIVND (reference sequence). Trimming took 3 bases from V and 0 from J, leaving 15 bases between them. There are 17 residues in the CDR3. The CDR3 bases are TGTGCCAGTAGTATCCGGGGACCTTCTCTTAGCAATCAGCCCCAGCATTTT. It specifies CASSIRGPSLSNQPQHF.

The chain has TRBV7-6 and TRBJ1-4, with TRBD1 as a possible D gene (5 bases). The CDR3 has 15 amino acids. Germline V CDR1 and CDR2: SGHVS, FNYEAQ. Trimming shortened V by 5 bases and J by 3 bases, and 13 bases separated the two germline ends. The CDR3 DNA sequence: TGTGCCAGCAGCGGCCTCGGGGGGGCTAATGAAAAACTGTTTTTT. This codes for CASSGLGGANEKLFF. Full variable domain (missing parts from reference TRBV7-6 and TRBJ1-4): GAGVSQSPRYKVTKRGQDVALRCDPISGHVSLYWYRQALGQGPEFLTYFNYEAQQDKSGLPNDRFSAERPEGSISTLTIQRTEQRDSAMYRCASSGLGGANEKLFFGSGTQLSVL.

The chain recombines TRBV28 with TRBJ2-7; 9 bases align to TRBD1. Germline V gives CDR1 MDHEN, CDR2 SYDVKM. This CDR3 has 17 residues. After removal of 0 bases from V and 6 bases from J, the junction contained 12 bases not matched to a gene. CDR3 region: CASSLWGQGTLKREQYF. The CDR3 bases are TGTGCCAGCAGTTTATGGGGACAGGGAACCCTTAAACGCGAGCAGTACTTC.

This clone was recorded a few times. The V gene is TRBV7-9, the J gene TRBJ1-1; tentatively, D is TRBD1 (6 bases). CDR3 length: 15 residues. The V end was cut by 5 bases, the J end by 1 base, with 14 bases between. Germline values: CDR1 SEHNR, CDR2 FQNEAQ (reference sequence). The CDR3 DNA sequence: TGTGCCAGCAGCCTATTACAGGGCGCGAACACTGAAGCTTTCTTT. Protein sequence: CASSLLQGANTEAFF.

In this sample, this clone turned up once. V is TRBV7-2 and J is TRBJ2-1, with D tentatively TRBD2 (6 bases). From germline, CDR1 is SGHTA and CDR2 FQGNSA. This CDR3 region has 15 residues. Trimming removed 5 bases at V and 6 bases at J, with 17 bases between. The CDR3 region is CASSVLAGLFNEQFF. The DNA of the CDR3 is TGTGCCAGCAGCGTTCTGGCGGGACTTTTCAATGAGCAGTTCTTC.

The gene calls are TRBV6-5 and TRBJ1-4; no clear D gene. CDR1 and CDR2 from the germline V gene are MNHEY and SVGAGI. CDR3 length: 13 amino acids. The V and J ends lost 7 bases and 8 bases respectively, with 14 bases between them. CDR3 sequence (DNA): TGTGCCAGCACTCCCTCCACGATGGAAAAACTGTTTTTT. Translation gives CASTPSTMEKLFF.

The chain combines TRBV5-8 with TRBJ2-6; TRBD2 matches 7 bases. CDR1 and CDR2 from the germline V gene are SGHTS and YDEGEE. This CDR3 region has 15 residues. After removal of 2 bases from V and 1 base from J, the junction contained 0 bases not matched to a gene. The CDR3 DNA reads TGTGCCAGCAGCTTCGGGGGGTCTGGGGCCAACGTCCTGACTTTC. Amino acids: CASSFGGSGANVLTF.

The chain links TRBV5-1 to TRBJ2-3; possibly TRBD1 for D (5 bases). CDR3 size: 14 residues. The V and J ends lost 2 bases and 2 bases respectively, with 9 bases between them. The germline V gene encodes CDR1 SGHRS and CDR2 YFSETQ. The chain's CDR3 is CASSFGRDTDTQYF. DNA of the CDR3: TGCGCCAGCAGCTTCGGCAGGGACACAGATACGCAGTATTTT.

This clone was counted once. This chain links TRBV2 with TRBJ2-7; the D is unclear. There are 14 residues in the CDR3. The germline V and J ends were trimmed by 2 bases and 2 bases, with 10 bases remaining between them. Germline loops: CDR1 SNHLY, CDR2 FYNNEI. This chain's CDR3 is CASSETVTAYEQYF. The CDR3 DNA is TGTGCCAGCAGTGAAACTGTCACCGCCTACGAGCAGTACTTC.

The DNA for the CDR3 is TGTGCCAGCAGCTCGGGACTAGCGGGCCCGCCAGATACGCAGTATTTT. This codes for CASSSGLAGPPDTQYF. V is TRBV7-2 and J is TRBJ2-3; 12 bases map to TRBD2. Germline trimming cut 4 bases from V and 4 bases from J; bases unmatched to any gene: 6. This CDR3 has 16 residues. Germline V lookup: CDR1 SGHTA, CDR2 FQGNSA.

This clone was seen more than once but under ten times. J is TRBJ1-6 and V is TRBV6-5; no reliable D call. Germline V gives CDR1 MNHEY, CDR2 SVGAGI. CDR3 size: 12 residues. Deletions cut 8 bases from V and 9 bases from J, with 11 bases between. CDR3 protein: CASQADSSPLHF. DNA for the CDR3: TGTGCCAGCCAGGCAGACTCTTCACCCCTCCACTTT.

This chain links TRBV3-1 (or the pseudogene TRBV3-2) with TRBJ1-4, with D possibly TRBD1 on 5 matching bases. CDR1 and CDR2 (germline): LGHDT, YNNKEL (reference sequence). The CDR3 length is 16 residues. Trimming shortened V by 4 bases and J by 4 bases, and 16 bases separated the two germline ends. The CDR3 here is CASSRAGLFGNEKLFF. The DNA for the CDR3 is TGTGCCAGCAGCCGCGCGGGACTTTTCGGTAATGAAAAACTGTTTTTT.

This chain uses TRBV28 with TRBJ2-7; 10 bases line up with TRBD1. Germline lookup yields CDR1 MDHEN and CDR2 SYDVKM. CDR3 length: 14 amino acids. Trimming at V came to 7 bases and at J to 5 bases, leaving 8 bases not matched to a gene. The CDR3 DNA reads as TGTGCCAGCACAATGGGACAGGGGCTTAACGAGCAGTACTTC. Protein: CASTMGQGLNEQYF.

The V and J genes are TRBV4-1 and TRBJ2-1; D may be TRBD2 (6 bases). The CDR3 length is 15 residues. V was trimmed by 0 bases and J by 4 bases, leaving 10 bases between them. Germline CDR1 reads MGHRA; CDR2 reads YSYEKL. CDR3 sequence reads: CASSQDSGEYNEQFF. The CDR3 DNA follows: TGCGCCAGCAGCCAAGATAGCGGCGAGTACAATGAGCAGTTCTTC.

This clone was counted a single time. This chain connects TRBV28 to TRBJ2-3; no definite D call. CDR3 length equals 12 residues. The germline V and J ends were trimmed by 3 bases and 2 bases, with 3 bases remaining between them. From germline, CDR1 is MDHEN and CDR2 SYDVKM. The CDR3 loop reads CASSLLTDTQYF. The CDR3 nucleotides read TGTGCCAGCAGTTTGCTCACAGATACGCAGTATTTT.

V and J are TRBV24-1 and TRBJ2-7; 10 positions match TRBD1. J gave up 5 bases and V 7 bases, and 4 bases lay outside the gene matches. The CDR3 extends over 13 amino acids. Per germline, CDR1 KGHDR and CDR2 SFDVKD. The CDR3 reads CATRDRGSHEQYF. The DNA for the CDR3 is TGTGCCACCAGGGACAGGGGGTCCCACGAGCAGTACTTC.

The chain combines TRBV28 with TRBJ2-1, with unresolved D. V gave up 7 bases and J gave up 2 bases, with 12 bases separating them. The CDR3 runs to 14 residues. The germline gives CDR1 MDHEN, CDR2 SYDVKM. The CDR3, as DNA: TGTGCCAGCATAACAGCCGGGCCCTACAATGAGCAGTTCTTC. Translating gives CASITAGPYNEQFF.

V and J are TRBV13 and TRBJ2-7; unclear D gene. CDR3 size: 14 residues. Per the germline V gene, CDR1 is PRHDT and CDR2 is FYEKMQ (reference sequence). V was cut by 4 bases and J by 6 bases, with 16 bases left in between. CDR3: CASSSRTGSREQYF. CDR3 nucleotide sequence: TGTGCCAGCAGCTCCAGGACCGGATCCCGCGAGCAGTACTTC.

This chain connects TRBV15 to TRBJ1-4; D perhaps matches TRBD1 (6 bases). The V gene lost 1 base and the J gene lost 0 bases, with 9 bases spanning the gap. The CDR3 sequence is 16 residues long. CDR1 is LNHNV and CDR2 is YYDKDF in the germline V gene (reference sequence). DNA for the CDR3: TGTGCCACCAGCAGAGCCGGGGGCGCAACTAATGAAAAACTGTTTTTT. It encodes CATSRAGGATNEKLFF.

The V call is TRBV18, the J call TRBJ1-1, with D possibly being TRBD1 (5 bases). The CDR3 has 13 residues. The germline V gene has CDR1 KGHSH and CDR2 LQKENI. V was trimmed by 9 bases and J by 0 bases, leaving 11 bases between them. Here the CDR3 DNA reads TGTGCCAGTAGACAGACCATGAACACTGAAGCTTTCTTT. Encoded protein: CASRQTMNTEAFF.

J is TRBJ2-7 and V is TRBV2, with 8 bases identical to TRBD1. This CDR3 contains 14 residues. Germline values: CDR1 SNHLY, CDR2 FYNNEI. The ends lost 4 bases at V and 2 bases at J; junction bases unmatched: 4. In nucleotides, the CDR3 is TGTGCCAGCAGTGTTGACAGGGGACCCTACGAGCAGTACTTC. This encodes CASSVDRGPYEQYF.

The chain uses TRBV10-3 and TRBJ2-7; D is unresolved. This CDR3 region has 11 residues. CDR1 and CDR2 from the germline V gene are ENHRY and SYGVKD. V was clipped by 0 bases and J by 7 bases, with 4 bases between them. CDR3 protein: CAISESREQYF. The CDR3 nucleotides read TGTGCCATCAGTGAGTCCAGGGAGCAGTACTTC.